The source of this T cell receptor beta chain is a study of CD8 T cells in ankylosing spondylitis. On this clonotype: Its matching antigen is unknown.

Each CDR3 protein is one row after TCRdb ran MiXCR on the 5' RACE reads. Counted here are about 360,000 distinct CDR3 sequences, over 12% occurring once; the ten biggest clones make up about 1%. This CDR3 region has 14 residues. CDR1 is DFQATT, CDR2 SNEGSKA, per germline (reference sequence). With 4 bases removed from V and 6 bases from J, the gap between germline ends came to 13 bases. Regarding the study as a whole: The clones that were linked to disease were reported to be significantly enriched in matched synovial fluid samples from ankylosing spondylitis patients.

The receptor was derived from a male donor with ankylosing spondylitis or in good health (not recorded which). The sample consisted of blood, either unsorted or a sorted T cell fraction (not recorded which). This rearrangement joins TRBV20-1 to TRBJ1-6; no clear D. The CDR3 region has the DNA TGCAGTGCTACATTACCCGGCCTTAATTCACCCCTCCACTTT. Protein product: CSATLPGLNSPLHF.